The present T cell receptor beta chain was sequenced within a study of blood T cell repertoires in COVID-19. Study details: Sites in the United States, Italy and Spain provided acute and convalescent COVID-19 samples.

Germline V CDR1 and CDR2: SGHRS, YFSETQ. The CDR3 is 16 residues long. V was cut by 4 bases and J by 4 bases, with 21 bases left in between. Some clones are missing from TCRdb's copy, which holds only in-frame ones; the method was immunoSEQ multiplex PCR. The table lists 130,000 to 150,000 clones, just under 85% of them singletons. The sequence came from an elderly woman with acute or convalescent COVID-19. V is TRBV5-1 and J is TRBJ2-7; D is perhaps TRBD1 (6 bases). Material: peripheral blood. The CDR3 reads CASSPDPRGLSYEQYF. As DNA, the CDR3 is TGCGCCAGCAGCCCCGACCCCAGGGGCCTGAGTTACGAGCAGTACTTC. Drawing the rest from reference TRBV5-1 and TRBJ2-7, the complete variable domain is KAGVTQTPRYLIKTRGQQVTLSCSPISGHRSVSWYQQTPGQGLQFLFEYFSETQRNKGNFPGRFSGRQFSNSRSEMNVSTLELGDSALYLCASSPDPRGLSYEQYFGPGTRLTVT.